This T cell receptor beta chain stems from a study of blood T cell repertoires in COVID-19. As for the study in general: T cells, B-cell-depleted T cells, or PBMCs supplied cDNA or gDNA.

Assay: immunoSEQ multiplex PCR; the TCRdb copy retains only in-frame clones and omits some. This sample carries about 28,000 clones, 85% to 95% of them seen once, and the ten largest clones take roughly 0.8%. Trimming removed 4 bases at V and 7 bases at J, with 17 bases between. Germline V gene lookup returns CDR1 LGHDT and CDR2 YNNKEL (reference sequence). This CDR3 region has 14 residues. While infection was still active, Seattle patients were enrolled and then followed longitudinally. This rearrangement joins TRBV3-1 (or the pseudogene TRBV3-2) to TRBJ2-7; maybe TRBD2 (6 bases). The TCR originated in a woman in her seventies with COVID-19, enrolled during active disease. Sample: peripheral blood. CDR3 sequence (DNA): TGTGCCAGCAGCCGGTCGGGAGCAGAGAGAGAGCAGTACTTC. Translating gives CASSRSGAEREQYF.